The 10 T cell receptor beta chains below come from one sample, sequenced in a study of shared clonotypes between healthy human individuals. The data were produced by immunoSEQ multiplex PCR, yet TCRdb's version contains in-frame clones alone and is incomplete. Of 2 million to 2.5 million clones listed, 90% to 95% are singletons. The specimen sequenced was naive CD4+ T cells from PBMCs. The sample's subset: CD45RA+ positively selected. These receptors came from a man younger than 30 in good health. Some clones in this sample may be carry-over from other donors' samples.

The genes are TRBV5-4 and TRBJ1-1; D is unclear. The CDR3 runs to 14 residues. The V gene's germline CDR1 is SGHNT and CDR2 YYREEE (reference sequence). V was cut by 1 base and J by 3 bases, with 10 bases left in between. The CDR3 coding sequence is TGTGCCAGCAGCTTGTGGGAGTCGGACACTGAAGCTTTCTTT. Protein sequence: CASSLWESDTEAFF.

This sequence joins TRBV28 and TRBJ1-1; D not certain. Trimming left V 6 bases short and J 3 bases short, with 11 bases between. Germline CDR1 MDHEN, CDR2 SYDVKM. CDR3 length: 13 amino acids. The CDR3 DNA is TGTGCCAGCAGCAGGCGGATTGACACTGAAGCTTTCTTT. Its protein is CASSRRIDTEAFF.

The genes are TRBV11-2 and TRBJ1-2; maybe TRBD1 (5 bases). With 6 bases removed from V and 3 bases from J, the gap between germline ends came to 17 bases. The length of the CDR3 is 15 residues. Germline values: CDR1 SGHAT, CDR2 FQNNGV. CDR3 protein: CASREFLVGDYGYTF. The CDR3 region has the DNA TGTGCCAGCAGAGAGTTTTTGGTGGGGGACTATGGCTACACCTTC.

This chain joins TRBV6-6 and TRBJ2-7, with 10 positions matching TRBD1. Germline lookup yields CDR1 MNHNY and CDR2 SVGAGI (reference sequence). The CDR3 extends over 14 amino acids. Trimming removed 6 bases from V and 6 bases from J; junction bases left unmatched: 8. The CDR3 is CASRYGTGDVEQYF. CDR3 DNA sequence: TGTGCCAGCAGATACGGGACAGGGGACGTCGAGCAGTACTTC.

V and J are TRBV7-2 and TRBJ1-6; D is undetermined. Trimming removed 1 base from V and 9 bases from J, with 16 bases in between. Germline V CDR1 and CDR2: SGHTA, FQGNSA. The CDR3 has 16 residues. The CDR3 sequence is CASSLEGPGLISPLHF. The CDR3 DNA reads TGTGCCAGCAGCTTAGAAGGCCCGGGATTGATTTCACCCCTCCACTTT. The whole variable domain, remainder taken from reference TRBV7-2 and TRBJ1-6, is GAGVSQSPSNKVTEKGKDVELRCDPISGHTALYWYRQSLGQGLEFLIYFQGNSAPDKSGLPSDRFSAERTGGSVSTLTIQRTQQEDSAVYLCASSLEGPGLISPLHFGNGTRLTVT.

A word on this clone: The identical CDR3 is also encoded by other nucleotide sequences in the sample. The CDR3 nucleotides read TGCGCCAGCAGCTTGGCCCCGGGGATGAACACTGAAGCTTTCTTT. Its protein is CASSLAPGMNTEAFF. V and J are TRBV5-1 and TRBJ1-1; D call uncertain. V was shortened by 0 bases and J by 0 bases, with 9 bases between the two germline ends. CDR3 size: 15 residues. Per germline, CDR1 SGHRS and CDR2 YFSETQ.

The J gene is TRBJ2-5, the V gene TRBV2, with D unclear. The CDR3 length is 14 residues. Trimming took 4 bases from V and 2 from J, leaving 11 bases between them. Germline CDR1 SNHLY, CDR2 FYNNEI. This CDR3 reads CASSVLTDQETQYF. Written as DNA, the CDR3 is TGTGCCAGCAGTGTTCTTACGGATCAAGAGACCCAGTACTTC.

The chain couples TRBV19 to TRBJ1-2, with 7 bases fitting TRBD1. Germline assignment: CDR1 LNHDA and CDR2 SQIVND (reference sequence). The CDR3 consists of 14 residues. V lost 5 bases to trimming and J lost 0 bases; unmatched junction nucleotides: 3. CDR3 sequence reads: CASSGDSANYGYTF. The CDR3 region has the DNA TGTGCCAGTAGTGGGGACAGTGCTAACTATGGCTACACCTTC.

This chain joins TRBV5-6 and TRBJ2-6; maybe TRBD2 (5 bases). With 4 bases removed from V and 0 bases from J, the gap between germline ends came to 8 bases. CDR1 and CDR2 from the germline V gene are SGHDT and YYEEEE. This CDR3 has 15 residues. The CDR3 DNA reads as TGTGCCAGCAGCCGACGGGACTCTGGGGCCAACGTCCTGACTTTC. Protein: CASSRRDSGANVLTF.

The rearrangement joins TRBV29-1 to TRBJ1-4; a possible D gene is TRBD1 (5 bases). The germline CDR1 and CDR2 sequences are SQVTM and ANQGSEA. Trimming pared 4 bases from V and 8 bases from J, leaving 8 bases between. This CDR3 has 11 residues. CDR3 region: CSVATGEKLFF. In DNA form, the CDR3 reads TGCAGCGTTGCTACAGGAGAAAAACTGTTTTTT. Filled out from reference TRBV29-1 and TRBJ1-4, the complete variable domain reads SAVISQKPSRDICQRGTSLTIQCQVDSQVTMMFWYRQQPGQSLTLIATANQGSEATYESGFVIDKFPISRPNLTFSTLTVSNMSPEDSSIYLCSVATGEKLFFGSGTQLSVL.